This T cell receptor beta chain was found in a study of T cell responses to AZD1222 COVID-19 vaccine. Study summary: Recipients boosted at about 4 weeks or about 12 weeks are pooled.

TCRdb's table, derived via immunoSEQ multiplex PCR, lists solely in-frame clones and lacks some. The table has around 100,000 clones, approximately 90% seen once. The CDR3 is made up of 16 amino acids. From germline, CDR1 is GTSNPN and CDR2 SVGIG (reference sequence). V was pared by 4 bases and J by 0 bases, with 11 bases of the junction left unmatched. The chain recombines TRBV30 with TRBJ1-1; 7 nucleotides line up with TRBD1. This receptor was obtained from an adult in good health. This specimen was peripheral blood, taken on day 0 of AZD1222 vaccination. In nucleotides, the CDR3 is TGTGCCTGGAATGTGGCAGGGGGGAAATTGAACACTGAAGCTTTCTTT. Its protein product is CAWNVAGGKLNTEAFF. Together with reference TRBV30 and TRBJ1-1, the CDR3 gives the full variable domain: SQTIHQWPATLVQPVGSPLSLECTVEGTSNPNLYWYRQAAGRGLQLLFYSVGIGQISSEVPQNLSASRPQDRQFILSSKKLLLSDSGFYLCAWNVAGGKLNTEAFFGQGTRLTVV.